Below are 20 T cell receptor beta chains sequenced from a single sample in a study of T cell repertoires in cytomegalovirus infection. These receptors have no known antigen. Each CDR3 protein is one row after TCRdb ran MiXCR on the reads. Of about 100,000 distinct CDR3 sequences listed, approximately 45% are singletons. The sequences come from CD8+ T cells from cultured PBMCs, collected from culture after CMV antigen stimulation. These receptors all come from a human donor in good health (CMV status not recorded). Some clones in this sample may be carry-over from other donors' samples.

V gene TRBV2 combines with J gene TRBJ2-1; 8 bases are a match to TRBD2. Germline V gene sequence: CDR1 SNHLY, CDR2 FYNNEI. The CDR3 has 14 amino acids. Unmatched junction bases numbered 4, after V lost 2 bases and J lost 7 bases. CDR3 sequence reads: CASSESGGGNEQFF. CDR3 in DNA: TGTGCCAGCAGTGAATCGGGCGGGGGGAATGAGCAGTTCTTC.

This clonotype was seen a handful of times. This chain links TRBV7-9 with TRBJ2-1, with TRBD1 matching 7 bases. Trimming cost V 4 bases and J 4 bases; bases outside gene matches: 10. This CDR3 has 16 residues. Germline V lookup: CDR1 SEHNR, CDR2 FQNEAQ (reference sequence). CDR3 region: CASSSTGAMKYNEQFF. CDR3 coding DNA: TGTGCCAGCAGCTCTACAGGGGCGATGAAGTACAATGAGCAGTTCTTC.

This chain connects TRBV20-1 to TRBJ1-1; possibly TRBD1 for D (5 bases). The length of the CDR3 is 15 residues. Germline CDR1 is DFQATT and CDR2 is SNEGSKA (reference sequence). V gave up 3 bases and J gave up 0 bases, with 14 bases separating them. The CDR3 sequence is CSARPREIMNTEAFF. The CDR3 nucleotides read TGCAGTGCTAGGCCCAGGGAGATCATGAACACTGAAGCTTTCTTT.

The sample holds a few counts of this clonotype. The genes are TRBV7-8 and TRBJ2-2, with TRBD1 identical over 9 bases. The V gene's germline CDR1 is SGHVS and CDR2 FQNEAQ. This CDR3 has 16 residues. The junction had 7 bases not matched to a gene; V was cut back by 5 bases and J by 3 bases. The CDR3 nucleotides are TGTGCCAGCAGCCCCGGGACAGGGATACACACCGGGGAGCTGTTTTTT. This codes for CASSPGTGIHTGELFF.

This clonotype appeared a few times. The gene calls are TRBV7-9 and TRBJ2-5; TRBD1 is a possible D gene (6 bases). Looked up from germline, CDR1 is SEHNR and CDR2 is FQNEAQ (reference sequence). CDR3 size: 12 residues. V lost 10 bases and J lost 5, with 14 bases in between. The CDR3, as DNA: TGTGCCATTCAACAGGGTGTGGAGACCCAGTACTTC. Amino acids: CAIQQGVETQYF.

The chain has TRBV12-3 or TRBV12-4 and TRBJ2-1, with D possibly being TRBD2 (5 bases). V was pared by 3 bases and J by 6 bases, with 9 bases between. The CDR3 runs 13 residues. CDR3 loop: CASSFYAGNEQFF. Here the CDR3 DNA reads TGTGCCAGCAGTTTTTACGCGGGCAATGAGCAGTTCTTC.

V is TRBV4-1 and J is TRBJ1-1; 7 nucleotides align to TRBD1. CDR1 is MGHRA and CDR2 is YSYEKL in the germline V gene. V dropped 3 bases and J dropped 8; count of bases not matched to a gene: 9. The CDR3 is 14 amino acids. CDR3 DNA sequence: TGCGCCAGCAGCCACCGACAGGGAGAAAGGGAAGCTTTCTTT. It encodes CASSHRQGEREAFF.

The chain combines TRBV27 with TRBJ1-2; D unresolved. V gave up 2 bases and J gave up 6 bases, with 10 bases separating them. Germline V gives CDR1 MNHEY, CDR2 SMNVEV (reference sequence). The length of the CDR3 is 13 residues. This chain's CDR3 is CASSLAWGDGYTF. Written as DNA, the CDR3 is TGTGCCAGCAGTTTAGCATGGGGAGATGGCTACACCTTC.

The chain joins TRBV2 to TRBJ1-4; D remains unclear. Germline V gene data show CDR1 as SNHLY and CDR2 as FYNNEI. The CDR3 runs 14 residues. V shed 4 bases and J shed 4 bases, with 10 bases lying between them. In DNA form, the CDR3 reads TGTGCCAGCAGTGTCCAGAGAATTAATGAAAAACTGTTTTTT. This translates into CASSVQRINEKLFF.

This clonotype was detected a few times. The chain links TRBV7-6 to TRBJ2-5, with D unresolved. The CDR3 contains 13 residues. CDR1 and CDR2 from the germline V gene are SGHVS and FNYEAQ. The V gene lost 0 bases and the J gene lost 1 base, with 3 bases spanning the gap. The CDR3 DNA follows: TGTGCCAGCAGCTTAGCGATCCAAGAGACCCAGTACTTC. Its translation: CASSLAIQETQYF.

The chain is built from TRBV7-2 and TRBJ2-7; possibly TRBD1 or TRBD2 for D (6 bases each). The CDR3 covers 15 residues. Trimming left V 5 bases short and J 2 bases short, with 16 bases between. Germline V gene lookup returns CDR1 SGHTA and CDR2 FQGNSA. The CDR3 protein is CASSLVRGDAYEQYF. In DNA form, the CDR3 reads TGTGCCAGCAGCCTAGTTAGGGGGGACGCCTACGAGCAGTACTTC.

The CDR3 region is CASSFTGGVNQPQHF. The CDR3 DNA is TGTGCCAGCAGTTTTACAGGGGGGGTCAATCAGCCCCAGCATTTT. The chain couples TRBV27 to TRBJ1-5, with TRBD1 matching 8 bases. The CDR3 consists of 15 residues. Germline CDR1 is MNHEY and CDR2 is SMNVEV (reference sequence). After removal of 3 bases from V and 3 bases from J, the junction contained 4 bases not matched to a gene.

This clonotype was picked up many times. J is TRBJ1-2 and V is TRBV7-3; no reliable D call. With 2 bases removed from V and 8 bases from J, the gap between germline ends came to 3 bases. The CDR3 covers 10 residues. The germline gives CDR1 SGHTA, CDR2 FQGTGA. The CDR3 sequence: CASSLEGYTF. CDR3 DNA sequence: TGTGCCAGCAGCTTAGAAGGCTACACCTTC.

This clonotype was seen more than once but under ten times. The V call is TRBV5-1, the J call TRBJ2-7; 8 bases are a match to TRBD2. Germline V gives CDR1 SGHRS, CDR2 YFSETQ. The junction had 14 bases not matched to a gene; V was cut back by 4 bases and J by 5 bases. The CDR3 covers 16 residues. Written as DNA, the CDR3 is TGCGCCAGCAGCGAAGGGACTAGTAGAGCTCGGGACGAGCAGTACTTC. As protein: CASSEGTSRARDEQYF.

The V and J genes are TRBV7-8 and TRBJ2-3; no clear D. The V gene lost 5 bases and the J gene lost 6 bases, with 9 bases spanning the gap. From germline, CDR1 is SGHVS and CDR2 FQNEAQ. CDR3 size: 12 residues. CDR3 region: CASSHLLDTQYF. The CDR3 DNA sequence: TGTGCCAGCAGCCATTTGCTGGATACGCAGTATTTT.

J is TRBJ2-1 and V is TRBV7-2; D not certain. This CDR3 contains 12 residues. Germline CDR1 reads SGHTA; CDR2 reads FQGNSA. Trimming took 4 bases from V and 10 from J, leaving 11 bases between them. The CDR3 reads CASSSLVTEQFF. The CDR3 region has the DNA TGTGCCAGCAGCTCTTTGGTCACCGAGCAGTTCTTC.

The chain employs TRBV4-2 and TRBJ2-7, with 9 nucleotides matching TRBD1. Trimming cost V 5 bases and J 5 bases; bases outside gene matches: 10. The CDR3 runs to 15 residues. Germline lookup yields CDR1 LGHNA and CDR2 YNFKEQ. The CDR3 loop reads CASSTLQGAQDEQYF. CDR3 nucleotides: TGTGCCAGCAGCACATTACAGGGGGCCCAGGACGAGCAGTACTTC.

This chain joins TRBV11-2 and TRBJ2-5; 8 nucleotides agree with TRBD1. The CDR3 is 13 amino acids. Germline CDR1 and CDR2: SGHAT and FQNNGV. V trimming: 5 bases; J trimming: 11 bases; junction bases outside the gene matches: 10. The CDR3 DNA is TGTGCCAGCAGCCAGGGGGCCGGACAGAGGCAGTACTTC. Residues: CASSQGAGQRQYF.

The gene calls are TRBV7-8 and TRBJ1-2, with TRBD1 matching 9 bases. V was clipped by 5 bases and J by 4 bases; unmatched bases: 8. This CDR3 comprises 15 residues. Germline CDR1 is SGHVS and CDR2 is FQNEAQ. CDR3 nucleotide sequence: TGTGCCAGCAGCCCTGGGACAGGGAACCTCTATGGCTACACCTTC. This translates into CASSPGTGNLYGYTF.

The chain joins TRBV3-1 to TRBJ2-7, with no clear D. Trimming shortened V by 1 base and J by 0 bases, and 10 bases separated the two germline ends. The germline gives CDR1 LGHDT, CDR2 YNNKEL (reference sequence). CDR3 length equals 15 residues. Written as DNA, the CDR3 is TGTGCCAGCAGCCAAGGTTACGGACCCTCCTACGAGCAGTACTTC. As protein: CASSQGYGPSYEQYF.